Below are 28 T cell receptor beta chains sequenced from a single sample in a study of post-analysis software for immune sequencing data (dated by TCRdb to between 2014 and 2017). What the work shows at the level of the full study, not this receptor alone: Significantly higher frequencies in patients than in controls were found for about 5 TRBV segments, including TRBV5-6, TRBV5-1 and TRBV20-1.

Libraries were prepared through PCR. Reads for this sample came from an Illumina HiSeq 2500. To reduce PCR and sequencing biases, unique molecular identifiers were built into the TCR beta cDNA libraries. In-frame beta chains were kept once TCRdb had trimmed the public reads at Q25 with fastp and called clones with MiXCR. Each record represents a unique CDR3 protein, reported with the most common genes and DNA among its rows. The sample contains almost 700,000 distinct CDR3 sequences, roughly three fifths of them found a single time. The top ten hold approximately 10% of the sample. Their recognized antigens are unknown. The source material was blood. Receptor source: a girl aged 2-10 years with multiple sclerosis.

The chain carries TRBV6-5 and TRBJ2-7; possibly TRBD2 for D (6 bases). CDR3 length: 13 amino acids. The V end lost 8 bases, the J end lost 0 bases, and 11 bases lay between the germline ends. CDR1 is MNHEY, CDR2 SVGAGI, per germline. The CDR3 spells CASGGFSSYEQYF. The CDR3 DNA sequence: TGTGCCAGCGGGGGGTTTAGCTCCTACGAGCAGTACTTC.

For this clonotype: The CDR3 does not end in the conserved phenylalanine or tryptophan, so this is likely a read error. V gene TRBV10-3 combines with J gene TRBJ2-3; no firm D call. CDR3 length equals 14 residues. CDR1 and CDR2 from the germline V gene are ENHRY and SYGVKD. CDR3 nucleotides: TGTGCCATCGGTGAGTCAGGCAGCACAGATACGCAGTATTTG. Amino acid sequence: CAIGESGSTDTQYL.

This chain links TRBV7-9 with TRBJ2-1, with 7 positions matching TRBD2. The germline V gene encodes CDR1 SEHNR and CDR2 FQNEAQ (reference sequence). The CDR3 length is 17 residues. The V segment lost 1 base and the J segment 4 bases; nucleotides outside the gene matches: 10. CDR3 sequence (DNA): TGTGCCAGCAGCTTAGAGCCAGCGGGGAGTCCTTACAATGAGCAGTTCTTC. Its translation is CASSLEPAGSPYNEQFF.

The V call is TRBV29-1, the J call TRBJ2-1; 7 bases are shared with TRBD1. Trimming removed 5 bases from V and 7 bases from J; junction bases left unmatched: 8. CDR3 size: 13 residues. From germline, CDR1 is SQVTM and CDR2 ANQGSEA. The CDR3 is CSVPGQSGNEQFF. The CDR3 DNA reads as TGCAGCGTTCCGGGACAGAGTGGGAATGAGCAGTTCTTC.

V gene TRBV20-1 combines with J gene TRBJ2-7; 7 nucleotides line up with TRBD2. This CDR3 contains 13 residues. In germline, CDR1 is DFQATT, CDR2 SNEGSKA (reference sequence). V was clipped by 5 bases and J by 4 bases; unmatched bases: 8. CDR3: CSALGGSSYEQYF. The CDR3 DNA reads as TGCAGTGCTCTCGGGGGGAGCTCGTACGAGCAGTACTTC.

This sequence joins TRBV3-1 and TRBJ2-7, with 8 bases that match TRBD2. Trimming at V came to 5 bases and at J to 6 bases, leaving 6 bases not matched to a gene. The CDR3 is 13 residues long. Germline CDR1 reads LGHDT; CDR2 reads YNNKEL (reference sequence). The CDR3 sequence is CASSKGLALEQYF. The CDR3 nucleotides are TGTGCCAGCAGCAAAGGACTAGCTCTCGAGCAGTACTTC.

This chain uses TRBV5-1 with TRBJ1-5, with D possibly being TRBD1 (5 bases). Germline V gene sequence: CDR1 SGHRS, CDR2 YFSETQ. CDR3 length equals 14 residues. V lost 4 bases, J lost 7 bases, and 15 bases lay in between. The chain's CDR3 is CASSPGPEGQPQHF. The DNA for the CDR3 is TGCGCCAGCAGCCCGGGACCCGAAGGGCAGCCCCAGCATTTT.

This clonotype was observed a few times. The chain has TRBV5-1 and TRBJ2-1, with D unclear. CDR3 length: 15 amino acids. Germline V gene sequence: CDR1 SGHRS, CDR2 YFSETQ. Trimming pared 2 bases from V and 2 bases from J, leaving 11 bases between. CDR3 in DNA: TGCGCCAGCAGCTTTGGATGGGGTCCCTACAATGAGCAGTTCTTC. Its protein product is CASSFGWGPYNEQFF.

Here the CDR3 DNA reads TGTGCCAGCAAAGATAGCGGGGGGCAAGAGACCCAGTACTTC. Protein product: CASKDSGGQETQYF. V gene TRBV6-2 or TRBV6-3 combines with J gene TRBJ2-5, with TRBD2 identical over 10 bases. V dropped 7 bases and J dropped 2; count of bases not matched to a gene: 4. The CDR3 is 14 amino acids. The V gene's germline CDR1 is MNHEY and CDR2 SVGEGT.

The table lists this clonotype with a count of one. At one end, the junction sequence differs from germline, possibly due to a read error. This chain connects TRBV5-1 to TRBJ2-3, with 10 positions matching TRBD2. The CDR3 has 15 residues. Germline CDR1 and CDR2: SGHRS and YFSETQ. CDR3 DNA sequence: TGCGCCAGCCGTGGACTAGCGGATTTCACAGATACGCAGTGTTTT. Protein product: CASRGLADFTDTQCF. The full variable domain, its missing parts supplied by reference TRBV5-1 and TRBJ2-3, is KAGVTQTPRYLIKTRGQQVTLSCSPISGHRSVSWYQQTPGQGLQFLFEYFSETQRNKGNFPGRFSGRQFSNSRSEMNVSTLELGDSALYLCASRGLADFTDTQCFGPGTRLTVL.

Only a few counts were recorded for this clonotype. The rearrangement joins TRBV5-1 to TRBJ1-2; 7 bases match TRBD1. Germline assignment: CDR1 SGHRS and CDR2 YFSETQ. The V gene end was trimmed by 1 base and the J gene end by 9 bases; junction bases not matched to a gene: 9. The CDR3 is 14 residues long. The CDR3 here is CASSLTSPGQSYTF. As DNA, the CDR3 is TGCGCCAGCAGCTTGACCTCTCCGGGACAGAGCTACACCTTC.

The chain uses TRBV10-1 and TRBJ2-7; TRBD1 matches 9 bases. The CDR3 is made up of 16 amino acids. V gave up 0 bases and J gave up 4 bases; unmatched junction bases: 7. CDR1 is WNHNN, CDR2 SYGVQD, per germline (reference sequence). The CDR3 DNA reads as TGCGCCAGCAGTGAGTCCGGGACAGGGAACCTTTACGAGCAGTACTTC. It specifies CASSESGTGNLYEQYF.

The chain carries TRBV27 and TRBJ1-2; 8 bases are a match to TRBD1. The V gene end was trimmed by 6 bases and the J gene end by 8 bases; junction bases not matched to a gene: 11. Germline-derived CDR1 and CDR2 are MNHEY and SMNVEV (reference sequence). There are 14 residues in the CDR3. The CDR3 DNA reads TGTGCCAGCAGCGCAGGGGGCCGCCTGAGGGGCTACACCTTC. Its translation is CASSAGGRLRGYTF.

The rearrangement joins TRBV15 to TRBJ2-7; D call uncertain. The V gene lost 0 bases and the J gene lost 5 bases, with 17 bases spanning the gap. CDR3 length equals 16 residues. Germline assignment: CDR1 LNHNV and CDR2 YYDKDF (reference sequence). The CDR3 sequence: CATSRDQILAVNEQYF. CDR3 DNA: TGTGCCACCAGCAGAGATCAGATCCTCGCAGTTAACGAGCAGTACTTC.

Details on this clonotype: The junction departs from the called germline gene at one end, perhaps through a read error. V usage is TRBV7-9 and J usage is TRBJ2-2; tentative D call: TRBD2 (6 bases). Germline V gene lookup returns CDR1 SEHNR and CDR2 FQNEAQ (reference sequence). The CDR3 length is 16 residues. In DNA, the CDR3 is TGTGCCAGCAGCCGAAGGGCGGGAACCTCCACCGGGGAGCTGGTTTTT. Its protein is CASSRRAGTSTGELVF.

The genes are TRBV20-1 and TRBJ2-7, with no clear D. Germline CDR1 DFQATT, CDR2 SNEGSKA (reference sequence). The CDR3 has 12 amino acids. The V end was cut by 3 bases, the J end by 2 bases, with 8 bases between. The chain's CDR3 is CSASWQAYEQYF. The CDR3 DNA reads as TGCAGTGCTAGTTGGCAGGCCTACGAGCAGTACTTC.

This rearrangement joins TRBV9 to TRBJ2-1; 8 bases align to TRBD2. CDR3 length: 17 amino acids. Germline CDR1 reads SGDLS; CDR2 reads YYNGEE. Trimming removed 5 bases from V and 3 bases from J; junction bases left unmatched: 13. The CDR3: CASSSTATSENYNEQFF. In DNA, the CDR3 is TGTGCCAGCAGTTCGACCGCGACTAGCGAGAACTACAATGAGCAGTTCTTC.

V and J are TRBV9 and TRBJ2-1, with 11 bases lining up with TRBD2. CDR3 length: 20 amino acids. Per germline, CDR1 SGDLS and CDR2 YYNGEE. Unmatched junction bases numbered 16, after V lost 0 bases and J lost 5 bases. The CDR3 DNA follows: TGTGCCAGCAGCGTAGGACCAACGGCACTAGCGGGAGATCCCAACAATGAGCAGTTCTTC. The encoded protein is CASSVGPTALAGDPNNEQFF.

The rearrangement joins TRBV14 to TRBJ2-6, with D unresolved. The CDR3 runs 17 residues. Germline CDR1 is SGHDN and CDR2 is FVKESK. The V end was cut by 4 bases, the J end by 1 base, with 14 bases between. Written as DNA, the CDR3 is TGTGCCAGCAGCCTTATTGGGTCTTCTTCTGGGGCCAACGTCCTGACTTTC. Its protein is CASSLIGSSSGANVLTF. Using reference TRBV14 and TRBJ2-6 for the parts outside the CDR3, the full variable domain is EAGVTQFPSHSVIEKGQTVTLRCDPISGHDNLYWYRRVMGKEIKFLLHFVKESKQDESGMPNNRFLAERTGGTYSTLKVQPAELEDSGVYFCASSLIGSSSGANVLTFGAGSRLTVL.

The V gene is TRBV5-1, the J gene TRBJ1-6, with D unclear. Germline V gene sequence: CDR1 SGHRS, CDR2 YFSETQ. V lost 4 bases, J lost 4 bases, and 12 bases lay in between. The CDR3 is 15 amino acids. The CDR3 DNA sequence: TGCGCCAGCAGCCCGGAGGAACTATATAATTCACCCCTCCACTTT. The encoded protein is CASSPEELYNSPLHF.

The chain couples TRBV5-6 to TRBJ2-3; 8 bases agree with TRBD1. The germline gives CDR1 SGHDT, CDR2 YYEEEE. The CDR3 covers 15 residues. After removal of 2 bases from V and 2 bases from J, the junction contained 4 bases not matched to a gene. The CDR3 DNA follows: TGTGCCAGCAGCTTCGTGGACAGGGACACAGATACGCAGTATTTT. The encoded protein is CASSFVDRDTDTQYF. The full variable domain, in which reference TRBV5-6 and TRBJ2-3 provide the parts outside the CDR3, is DAGVTQSPTHLIKTRGQQVTLRCSPKSGHDTVSWYQQALGQGPQFIFQYYEEEERQRGNFPDRFSGHQFPNYSSELNVNALLLGDSALYLCASSFVDRDTDTQYFGPGTRLTVL.

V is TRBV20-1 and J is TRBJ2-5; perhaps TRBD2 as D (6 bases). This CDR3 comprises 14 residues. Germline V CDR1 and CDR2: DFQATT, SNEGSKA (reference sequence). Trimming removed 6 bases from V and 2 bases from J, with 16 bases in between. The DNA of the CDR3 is TGCAGTGCCCCCCCTCTCCGGGGGCAAGAGACCCAGTACTTC. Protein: CSAPPLRGQETQYF.

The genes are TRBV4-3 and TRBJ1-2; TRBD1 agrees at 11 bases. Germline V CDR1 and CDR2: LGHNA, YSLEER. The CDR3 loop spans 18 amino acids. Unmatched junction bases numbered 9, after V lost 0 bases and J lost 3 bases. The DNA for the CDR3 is TGCGCCAGCAGCCAAGACTTAAGGACAGGGGGCTCCTACTATGGCTACACCTTC. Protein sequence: CASSQDLRTGGSYYGYTF.

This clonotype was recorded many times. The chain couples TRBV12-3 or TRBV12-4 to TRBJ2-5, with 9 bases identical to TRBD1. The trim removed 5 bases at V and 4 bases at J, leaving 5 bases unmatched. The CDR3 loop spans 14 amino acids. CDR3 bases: TGTGCCAGCAGTCTTACAGGGGGCGCAGAGACCCAGTACTTC. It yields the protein CASSLTGGAETQYF.

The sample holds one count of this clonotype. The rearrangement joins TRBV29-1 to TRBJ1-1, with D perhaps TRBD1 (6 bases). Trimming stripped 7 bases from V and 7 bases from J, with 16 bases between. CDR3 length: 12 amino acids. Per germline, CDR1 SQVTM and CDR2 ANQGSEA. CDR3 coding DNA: TGCAGCGCCCCAAGTAGGACAGATGAAGCTTTCTTT. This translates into CSAPSRTDEAFF. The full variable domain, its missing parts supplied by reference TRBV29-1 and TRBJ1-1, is SAVISQKPSRDICQRGTSLTIQCQVDSQVTMMFWYRQQPGQSLTLIATANQGSEATYESGFVIDKFPISRPNLTFSTLTVSNMSPEDSSIYLCSAPSRTDEAFFGQGTRLTVV.

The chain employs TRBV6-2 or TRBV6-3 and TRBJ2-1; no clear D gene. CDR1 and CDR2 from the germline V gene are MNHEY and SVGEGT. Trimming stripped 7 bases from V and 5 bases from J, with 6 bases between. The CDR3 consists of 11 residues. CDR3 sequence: CASTTDNEQFF. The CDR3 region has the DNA TGTGCCAGCACCACAGACAATGAGCAGTTCTTC.

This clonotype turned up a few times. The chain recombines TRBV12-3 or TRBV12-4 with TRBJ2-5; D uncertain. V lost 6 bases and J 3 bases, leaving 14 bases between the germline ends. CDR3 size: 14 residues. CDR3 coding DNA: TGTGCCAGCAGAAGGCCAGGTGGTGAAGAGACCCAGTACTTC. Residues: CASRRPGGEETQYF.

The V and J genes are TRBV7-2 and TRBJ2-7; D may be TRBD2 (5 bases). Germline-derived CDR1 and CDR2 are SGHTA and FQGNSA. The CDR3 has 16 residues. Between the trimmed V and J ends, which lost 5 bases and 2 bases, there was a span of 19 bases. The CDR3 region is CASSPWGNTGTYEQYF. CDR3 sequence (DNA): TGTGCCAGCAGCCCCTGGGGAAACACGGGAACCTACGAGCAGTACTTC.